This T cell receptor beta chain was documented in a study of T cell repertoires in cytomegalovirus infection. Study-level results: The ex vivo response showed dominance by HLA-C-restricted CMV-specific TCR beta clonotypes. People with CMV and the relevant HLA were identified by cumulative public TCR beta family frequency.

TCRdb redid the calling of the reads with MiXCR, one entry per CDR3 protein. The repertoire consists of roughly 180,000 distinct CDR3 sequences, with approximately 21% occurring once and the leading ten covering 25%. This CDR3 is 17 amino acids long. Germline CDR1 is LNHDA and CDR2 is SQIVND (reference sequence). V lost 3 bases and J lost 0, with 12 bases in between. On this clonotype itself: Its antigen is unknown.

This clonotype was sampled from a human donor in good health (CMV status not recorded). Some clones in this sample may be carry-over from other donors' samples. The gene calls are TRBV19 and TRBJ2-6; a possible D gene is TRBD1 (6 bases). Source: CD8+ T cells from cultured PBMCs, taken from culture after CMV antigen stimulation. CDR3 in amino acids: CASSMGAPSSGANVLTF. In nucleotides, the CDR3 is TGTGCCAGTAGTATGGGGGCACCCAGCTCTGGGGCCAACGTCCTGACTTTC. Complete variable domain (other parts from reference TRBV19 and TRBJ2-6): DGGITQSPKYLFRKEGQNVTLSCEQNLNHDAMYWYRQDPGQGLRLIYYSQIVNDFQKGDIAEGYSVSREKKESFPLTVTSAQKNPTAFYLCASSMGAPSSGANVLTFGAGSRLTVL.